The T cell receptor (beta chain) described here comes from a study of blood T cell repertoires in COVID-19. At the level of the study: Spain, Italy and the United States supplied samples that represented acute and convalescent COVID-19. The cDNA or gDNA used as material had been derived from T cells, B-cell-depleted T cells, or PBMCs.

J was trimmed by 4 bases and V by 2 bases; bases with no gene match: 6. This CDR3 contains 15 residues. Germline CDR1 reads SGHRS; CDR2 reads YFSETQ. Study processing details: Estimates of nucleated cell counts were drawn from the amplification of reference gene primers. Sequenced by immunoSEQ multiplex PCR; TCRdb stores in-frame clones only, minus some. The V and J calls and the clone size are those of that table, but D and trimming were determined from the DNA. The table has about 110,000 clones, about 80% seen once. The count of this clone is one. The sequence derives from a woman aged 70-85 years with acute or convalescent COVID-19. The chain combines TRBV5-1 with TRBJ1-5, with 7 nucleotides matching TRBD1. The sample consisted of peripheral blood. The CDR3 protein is CASSLSGQRNQPQHF. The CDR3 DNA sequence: TGCGCCAGCAGCTTATCGGGACAGAGAAATCAGCCCCAGCATTTT.